This note documents a single TCR beta chain sequence. Its cognate antigen is unknown. Unmatched junction bases numbered 7, after V lost 0 bases and J lost 6 bases. Germline V gene sequence: CDR1 SGHVS, CDR2 FNYEAQ. This CDR3 comprises 16 residues. The sample comes from a study of identical twins. A universal primer binding site was introduced by template switching. The final cDNA contained unique molecular identifiers. TCRdb reprocessed the 5' RACE reads via MiXCR and lists one record per CDR3 protein. The sample has 700,000 to 950,000 distinct CDR3 sequences, 10% to 15% seen once. General study points: Conclusions were drawn cross-sectionally by statistical analysis, without following the same donors.

The same data also went into a second study, on yellow fever vaccine responses in identical twins.

Source material: PBMCs. The source is a woman under 30 in good health. The V call is TRBV7-6, the J call TRBJ2-1, with TRBD2 identical over 8 bases. This CDR3 is CASSLAGGGRGNEQFF. CDR3 in DNA: TGTGCCAGCAGCTTAGCGGGCGGGGGGCGAGGCAATGAGCAGTTCTTC.